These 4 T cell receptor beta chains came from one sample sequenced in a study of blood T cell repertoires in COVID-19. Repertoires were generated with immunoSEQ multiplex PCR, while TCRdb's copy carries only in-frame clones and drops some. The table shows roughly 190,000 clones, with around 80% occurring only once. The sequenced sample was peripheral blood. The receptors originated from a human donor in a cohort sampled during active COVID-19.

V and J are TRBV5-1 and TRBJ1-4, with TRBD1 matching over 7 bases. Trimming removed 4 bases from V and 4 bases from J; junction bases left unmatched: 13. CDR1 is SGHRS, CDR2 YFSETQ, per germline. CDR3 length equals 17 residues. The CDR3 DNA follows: TGCGCCAGCAGCAGGGAACGGGGACAGCAGTATAATGAAAAACTGTTTTTT. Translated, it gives CASSRERGQQYNEKLFF. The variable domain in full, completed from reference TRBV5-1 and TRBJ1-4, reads KAGVTQTPRYLIKTRGQQVTLSCSPISGHRSVSWYQQTPGQGLQFLFEYFSETQRNKGNFPGRFSGRQFSNSRSEMNVSTLELGDSALYLCASSRERGQQYNEKLFFGSGTQLSVL.

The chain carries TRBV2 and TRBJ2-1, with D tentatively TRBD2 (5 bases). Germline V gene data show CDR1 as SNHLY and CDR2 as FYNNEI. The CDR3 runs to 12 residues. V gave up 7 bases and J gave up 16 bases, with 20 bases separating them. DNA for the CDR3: TGTGCCAGCACCTACCCAACCCTAGCTCCATTCTTC. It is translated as CASTYPTLAPFF.

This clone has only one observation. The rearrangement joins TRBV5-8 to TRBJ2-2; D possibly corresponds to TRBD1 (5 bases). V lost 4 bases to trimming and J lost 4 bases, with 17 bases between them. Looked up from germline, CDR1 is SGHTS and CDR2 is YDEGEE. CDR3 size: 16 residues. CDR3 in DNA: TGTGCCAGCAGCCGGAAACAGGCTTGGGGCACCGGGGAGCTGTTTTTT. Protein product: CASSRKQAWGTGELFF.

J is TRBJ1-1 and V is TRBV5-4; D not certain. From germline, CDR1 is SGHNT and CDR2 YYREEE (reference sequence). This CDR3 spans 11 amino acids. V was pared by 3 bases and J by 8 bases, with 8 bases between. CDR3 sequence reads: CASSSTPEAFF. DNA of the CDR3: TGTGCCAGCAGCTCAACACCGGAAGCTTTCTTT. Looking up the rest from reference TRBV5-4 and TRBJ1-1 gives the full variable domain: ETGVTQSPTHLIKTRGQQVTLRCSSQSGHNTVSWYQQALGQGPQFIFQYYREEENGRGNFPPRFSGLQFPNYSSELNVNALELDDSALYLCASSSTPEAFFGQGTRLTVV.